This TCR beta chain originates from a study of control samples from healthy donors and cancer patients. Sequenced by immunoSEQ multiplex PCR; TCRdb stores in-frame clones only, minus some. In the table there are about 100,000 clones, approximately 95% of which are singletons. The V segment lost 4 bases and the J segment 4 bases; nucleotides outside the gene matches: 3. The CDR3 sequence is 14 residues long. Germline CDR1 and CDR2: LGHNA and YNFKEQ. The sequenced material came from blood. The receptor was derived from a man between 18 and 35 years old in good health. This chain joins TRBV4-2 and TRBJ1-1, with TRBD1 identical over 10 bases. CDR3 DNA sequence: TGTGCCAGCAGCCTCGGGACAGGGGCCACTGAAGCTTTCTTT. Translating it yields CASSLGTGATEAFF.